The 29 T cell receptor beta chains given below trace back to one sample, sequenced in a study of T cells after yellow fever vaccination. TCRdb ran MiXCR on the 5' RACE reads and lists one entry per CDR3 protein. The table includes 550,000 to 750,000 distinct CDR3 sequences, about 14% detected once. This specimen consisted of PBMCs, obtained on the day of the yellow fever booster vaccination. These receptors all stem from a young man who received the YFV17D yellow fever vaccine.

The rearrangement uses TRBV29-1 and TRBJ2-7, with TRBD2 matching 7 bases. The CDR3 has 14 amino acids. V shed 7 bases, J shed 8 bases, and the junction held 17 bases outside the gene matches. In germline, CDR1 is SQVTM, CDR2 ANQGSEA. CDR3 bases: TGCAGCGGTCGGGAGGCCGGCGGCCCCGCTCAGCAGTACTTC. Translating it yields CSGREAGGPAQQYF.

CDR3 residues: CASSLVAIDTQYF. The CDR3 nucleotides read TGCGCCAGCAGCTTGGTAGCGATAGATACGCAGTATTTT. V is TRBV5-1 and J is TRBJ2-3; D may be TRBD2 (5 bases). The V gene lost 0 bases and the J gene lost 5 bases, with 7 bases spanning the gap. This CDR3 contains 13 residues. Germline V gene lookup returns CDR1 SGHRS and CDR2 YFSETQ. Full variable domain (remainder filled in from reference TRBV5-1 and TRBJ2-3): KAGVTQTPRYLIKTRGQQVTLSCSPISGHRSVSWYQQTPGQGLQFLFEYFSETQRNKGNFPGRFSGRQFSNSRSEMNVSTLELGDSALYLCASSLVAIDTQYFGPGTRLTVL.

The chain combines TRBV4-3 with TRBJ2-3; 9 nucleotides agree with TRBD1. V lost 5 bases, J lost 6 bases, and 6 bases stayed unmatched. This CDR3 has 14 amino acids. Germline values: CDR1 LGHNA, CDR2 YSLEER. The CDR3 protein is CASSTGTGRDTQYF. The DNA for the CDR3 is TGCGCCAGCAGCACCGGGACAGGGAGGGATACGCAGTATTTT.

This clonotype was seen a handful of times. The chain employs TRBV7-2 and TRBJ2-1; D is unresolved. The CDR3 has 11 amino acids. The germline V and J ends were trimmed by 7 bases and 9 bases, with 10 bases remaining between them. Germline V lookup: CDR1 SGHTA, CDR2 FQGNSA. CDR3 region: CASIILGEQFF. CDR3 sequence (DNA): TGTGCCAGCATTATTTTGGGTGAGCAGTTCTTC.

This sequence joins TRBV7-8 and TRBJ2-7; 7 positions match TRBD1. The trim removed 1 base at V and 6 bases at J, leaving 6 bases unmatched. This CDR3 has 14 residues. CDR1 is SGHVS and CDR2 is FQNEAQ in the germline V gene. In DNA form, the CDR3 reads TGTGCCAGCAGCTTAGAGGGGGCTGACACCGAGCAGTACTTC. This encodes CASSLEGADTEQYF.

The V gene is TRBV20-1, the J gene TRBJ2-1; TRBD2 aligns across 10 bases. V lost 3 bases and J lost 10; bases outside the gene matches: 9. Germline lookup yields CDR1 DFQATT and CDR2 SNEGSKA (reference sequence). There are 14 residues in the CDR3. The CDR3 bases are TGCAGTGCTAGTTCTAGCGGGAGCGTGGGGGAGCAGTTCTTC. Translated, it gives CSASSSGSVGEQFF.

V gene TRBV7-8 combines with J gene TRBJ1-2; 8 nucleotides align to TRBD1. The CDR3 has 13 amino acids. The V gene's germline CDR1 is SGHVS and CDR2 FQNEAQ. The CDR3 coding sequence is TGTGCGGCGTCAATCGGACAGGGATTTGGCTACACCTTC. It codes for CAASIGQGFGYTF. The full variable domain, its missing parts supplied by reference TRBV7-8 and TRBJ1-2, is GAGVSQSPRYKVAKRGQDVALRCDPISGHVSLFWYQQALGQGPEFLTYFQNEAQLDKSGLPSDRFFAERPEGSVSTLKIQRTQQEDSAVYLCAASIGQGFGYTFGSGTRLTVV.

V is TRBV29-1 and J is TRBJ1-2, with TRBD1 as a possible D gene (5 bases). Trimming stripped 5 bases from V and 7 bases from J, with 14 bases between. The CDR3 loop spans 12 amino acids. Germline V gives CDR1 SQVTM, CDR2 ANQGSEA. CDR3 sequence (DNA): TGCAGCGTTCTCTTAGACAGTGGTGGCTACACCTTC. The encoded protein is CSVLLDSGGYTF.

The chain recombines TRBV7-6 with TRBJ2-1, with 9 bases identical to TRBD1. This CDR3 has 15 amino acids. J lost 8 bases, V lost 6 bases, and 11 bases had no gene match. Germline CDR1 reads SGHVS; CDR2 reads FNYEAQ. CDR3 coding DNA: TGTGCCAGCAGTTTATGGGGACAGGGTGTCGATGAGCAGTTCTTC. This codes for CASSLWGQGVDEQFF.

This clonotype was found many times. The chain carries TRBV4-3 and TRBJ2-1; D not certain. V lost 0 bases and J lost 0, with 18 bases in between. Germline loops: CDR1 LGHNA, CDR2 YSLEER. This CDR3 has 19 residues. The CDR3: CASSQDQALVQSSYNEQFF. In DNA form, the CDR3 reads TGCGCCAGCAGCCAAGATCAAGCGCTAGTACAGAGCTCCTACAATGAGCAGTTCTTC.

The rearrangement links TRBV6-5 to TRBJ2-7; D not certain. CDR3 length equals 15 residues. Germline V CDR1 and CDR2: MNHEY, SVGAGI. Trimming stripped 2 bases from V and 5 bases from J, with 16 bases between. Written as DNA, the CDR3 is TGTGCCAGCAGTTACCGGTACGCCACTGGCGACGAGCAGTACTTC. Translated, it gives CASSYRYATGDEQYF.

The chain uses TRBV4-2 and TRBJ2-7; 8 nucleotides align to TRBD2. CDR1 and CDR2 (germline): LGHNA, YNFKEQ. V lost 6 bases to trimming and J lost 5 bases; unmatched junction nucleotides: 27. CDR3 length: 20 amino acids. The CDR3 is CASRTFGAGENQGNGNEQYF. CDR3 DNA: TGTGCCAGCAGGACGTTTGGAGCGGGAGAAAACCAAGGCAATGGTAACGAGCAGTACTTC.

This chain uses TRBV10-1 with TRBJ2-7; maybe TRBD1 (7 bases). The germline V gene has CDR1 WNHNN and CDR2 SYGVQD (reference sequence). The V gene lost 6 bases and the J gene lost 3 bases, with 30 bases spanning the gap. CDR3 length equals 19 residues. The DNA of the CDR3 is TGCGCCAGCAGCCAGGGGGGACCGTCTGGAAGTGCCGGCGTCTACGAGCAGTACTTC. Encoded protein: CASSQGGPSGSAGVYEQYF.

The V gene is TRBV20-1, the J gene TRBJ2-3, with D perhaps TRBD1 or TRBD2 (5 bases each). CDR1 is DFQATT, CDR2 SNEGSKA, per germline (reference sequence). CDR3 size: 16 residues. V dropped 6 bases and J dropped 2 bases, with 21 bases sitting between them. The CDR3 loop reads CSAANGDRSFTDTQYF. CDR3 DNA: TGCAGTGCCGCCAACGGGGACCGTTCGTTCACAGATACGCAGTATTTT.

This clonotype was seen only a few times. The rearrangement uses TRBV20-1 and TRBJ2-3, with a tentative D call TRBD1 (6 bases). The germline CDR1 and CDR2 sequences are DFQATT and SNEGSKA (reference sequence). The CDR3 is 15 residues long. Deletions cut 3 bases from V and 0 bases from J, with 13 bases between. The CDR3 coding sequence is TGCAGTGCTAGCGTGGGGGCCCTTAGCACAGATACGCAGTATTTT. Translated, it gives CSASVGALSTDTQYF.

This chain joins TRBV6-4 and TRBJ2-3, with TRBD1 identical over 7 bases. Germline CDR1 reads MRHNA; CDR2 reads SNTAGT. The CDR3 extends over 16 amino acids. V was pared by 2 bases and J by 3 bases, with 8 bases of the junction left unmatched. CDR3 amino acids: CASSDRSAGGTDTQYF. In DNA, the CDR3 is TGTGCCAGCAGTGACAGGTCGGCAGGGGGTACAGATACGCAGTATTTT.

The CDR3 is CASSFTNADTQYF. The CDR3 DNA reads as TGTGCCAGCAGCTTTACGAACGCAGATACGCAGTATTTT. V is TRBV7-2 and J is TRBJ2-3; D is undetermined. CDR3 length: 13 residues. Trimming cost V 3 bases and J 4 bases, with 8 bases left between them. CDR1 is SGHTA and CDR2 is FQGNSA in the germline V gene. The whole variable domain, remainder taken from reference TRBV7-2 and TRBJ2-3, is GAGVSQSPSNKVTEKGKDVELRCDPISGHTALYWYRQSLGQGLEFLIYFQGNSAPDKSGLPSDRFSAERTGGSVSTLTIQRTQQEDSAVYLCASSFTNADTQYFGPGTRLTVL.

This clonotype has more than one count but fewer than ten. The gene calls are TRBV5-1 and TRBJ1-2; maybe TRBD1 (6 bases). Germline CDR1 is SGHRS and CDR2 is YFSETQ. Trimming stripped 5 bases from V and 5 bases from J, with 19 bases between. The CDR3 extends over 15 amino acids. The CDR3 loop is CASSTQGPSAYGYTF. DNA of the CDR3: TGCGCCAGCAGTACACAGGGCCCTTCAGCGTATGGCTACACCTTC.

This clonotype has more than one count but fewer than ten. The chain is built from TRBV28 and TRBJ2-6; either TRBD1 or TRBD2 may supply D (5 bases each). The CDR3 length is 15 residues. From germline, CDR1 is MDHEN and CDR2 SYDVKM. Trimming left V 3 bases short and J 4 bases short, with 10 bases between. The CDR3 DNA is TGTGCCAGCAGTTTGGGGGTAGGAGGGGCCAACGTCCTGACTTTC. Translating gives CASSLGVGGANVLTF.

The chain combines TRBV9 with TRBJ2-2, with 10 bases matching TRBD1. The germline CDR1 and CDR2 sequences are SGDLS and YYNGEE. The V gene end was trimmed by 3 bases and the J gene end by 7 bases; junction bases not matched to a gene: 12. CDR3 length equals 17 residues. The CDR3 reads CASSAVPGQGRGGELFF. CDR3 DNA sequence: TGTGCCAGCAGCGCCGTACCGGGACAGGGGAGGGGCGGGGAGCTGTTTTTT.

The rearrangement uses TRBV25-1 and TRBJ2-7; 11 positions agree with TRBD2. Germline V lookup: CDR1 MGHDK, CDR2 SYGVNS. J lost 5 bases, V lost 2 bases, and 5 bases had no gene match. The CDR3 runs to 15 residues. The CDR3 is CASSEVLAGANEQYF. CDR3 DNA sequence: TGTGCCAGCAGTGAAGTACTAGCGGGAGCTAACGAGCAGTACTTC.

The V gene is TRBV7-2, the J gene TRBJ2-7; D could derive from TRBD1 or TRBD2 (5 bases each). V lost 7 bases and J lost 3, with 16 bases in between. The CDR3 sequence is 14 residues long. CDR1 and CDR2 from the germline V gene are SGHTA and FQGNSA. The CDR3, as DNA: TGTGCCAGCAAGCGCACGGGGCTAGACTACGAGCAGTACTTC. This translates into CASKRTGLDYEQYF.

This clonotype has more than one count but fewer than ten. The rearrangement uses TRBV12-3 or TRBV12-4 and TRBJ1-2, with D uncertain. This CDR3 contains 13 residues. Trimming removed 5 bases from V and 3 bases from J, with 10 bases in between. CDR3 region: CASSENVDYGYTF. The CDR3 DNA is TGTGCCAGCAGTGAAAATGTAGACTATGGCTACACCTTC.

The chain recombines TRBV10-1 with TRBJ2-2; D is unclear. The CDR3 runs to 13 residues. CDR1 and CDR2 from the germline V gene are WNHNN and SYGVQD (reference sequence). Trimming removed 8 bases at V and 1 base at J, with 8 bases between. CDR3 protein: CASQDGNTGELFF. CDR3 bases: TGCGCCAGCCAGGACGGGAACACCGGGGAGCTGTTTTTT.

The table lists this clonotype with a few counts. V is TRBV7-2 and J is TRBJ2-1, with 9 bases that match TRBD1. Per the germline V gene, CDR1 is SGHTA and CDR2 is FQGNSA. V gave up 6 bases and J gave up 3 bases; unmatched junction bases: 6. This CDR3 is built from 15 residues. The CDR3 DNA follows: TGTGCCAGCAGACCGGACAGGGGCAGCTACAATGAGCAGTTCTTC. Amino acids: CASRPDRGSYNEQFF.

This clonotype has at least ten counts. The DNA of the CDR3 is TGTGCCAGCAGCTTAGGGGGCCAAGAGACCCAGTACTTC. Translated: CASSLGGQETQYF. V and J are TRBV5-4 and TRBJ2-5, with D possibly being TRBD1 (6 bases). Trimming pared 2 bases from V and 1 base from J, leaving 6 bases between. Germline-derived CDR1 and CDR2 are SGHNT and YYREEE (reference sequence). The length of the CDR3 is 13 residues.

There are a few counts of this clonotype. V gene TRBV7-2 combines with J gene TRBJ2-7; the D gene is possibly TRBD2 (5 bases). The CDR3 is made up of 14 amino acids. The V end was cut by 6 bases, the J end by 7 bases, with 19 bases between. CDR1 and CDR2 (germline): SGHTA, FQGNSA. CDR3 protein: CASSAGSGFGEQYF. The CDR3 region has the DNA TGTGCCAGCAGTGCGGGCTCCGGGTTCGGGGAGCAGTACTTC.

This clonotype turned up a few times. The chain recombines TRBV28 with TRBJ2-1; TRBD2 matches 8 bases. V lost 6 bases and J lost 7; bases outside the gene matches: 14. There are 16 residues in the CDR3. The germline V gene encodes CDR1 MDHEN and CDR2 SYDVKM. CDR3 DNA sequence: TGTGCCAGCAGGCCCCGAATGAGCGGGAGAATGAATGAGCAGTTCTTC. Amino acid sequence: CASRPRMSGRMNEQFF.

This clonotype was seen a handful of times. The chain employs TRBV19 and TRBJ2-5; 7 positions match TRBD2. The CDR3 has 13 residues. In germline, CDR1 is LNHDA, CDR2 SQIVND (reference sequence). J lost 2 bases, V lost 9 bases, and 6 bases had no gene match. The CDR3 region is CASGRTSQETQYF. CDR3 DNA sequence: TGTGCCAGCGGGAGGACTTCACAAGAGACCCAGTACTTC.